The 27 T cell receptor beta chains in this list originate from one sample, sequenced in a study of cytomegalovirus exposure and HLA in healthy donors. The PCR contained 60 Vbeta and 13 Jbeta primers. Only in-frame clones appear in the TCRdb table, and some are missing; sequencing was by immunoSEQ multiplex PCR. The data hold over 110,000 clones, with approximately 79% observed a single time. The sequenced sample was PBMCs. The origin of the receptors is a woman aged 45-60 years in good health and CMV-seropositive.

This rearrangement joins TRBV5-1 to TRBJ2-1; perhaps TRBD1 as D (7 bases). This CDR3 is 14 amino acids long. Between the trimmed V and J ends, which lost 0 bases and 8 bases, there was a span of 12 bases. Germline assignment: CDR1 SGHRS and CDR2 YFSETQ. As DNA, the CDR3 is TGCGCCAGCAGCTTGGGCAGGGGGGTCGATGAGCAGTTCTTC. It yields the protein CASSLGRGVDEQFF.

The chain joins TRBV6-5 to TRBJ2-1; D perhaps matches TRBD1 (5 bases). Germline CDR1 MNHEY, CDR2 SVGAGI. The CDR3 loop spans 13 amino acids. Between the trimmed V and J ends, which lost 5 bases and 3 bases, there was a span of 8 bases. The chain's CDR3 is CASSTQGYNEQFF. CDR3 DNA sequence: TGTGCCAGCAGTACTCAGGGCTACAATGAGCAGTTCTTC.

The chain links TRBV27 to TRBJ1-4; D is uncertain. This CDR3 comprises 14 residues. With 6 bases removed from V and 3 bases from J, the gap between germline ends came to 11 bases. Germline CDR1 and CDR2: MNHEY and SMNVEV (reference sequence). The CDR3 protein is CASSPLGANEKLFF. DNA of the CDR3: TGTGCCAGCAGCCCACTAGGAGCTAATGAAAAACTGTTTTTT.

The chain recombines TRBV4-2 with TRBJ2-3; TRBD2 agrees at 8 bases. CDR3 length equals 18 residues. V lost 0 bases, J lost 2 bases, and 10 bases stayed unmatched. CDR1 is LGHNA, CDR2 YNFKEQ, per germline. The CDR3 DNA follows: TGTGCCAGCAGCCAAGATAGCAGCGGGGGCCTTTTCACAGATACGCAGTATTTT. It is translated as CASSQDSSGGLFTDTQYF.

This sequence joins TRBV7-2 and TRBJ2-7; TRBD1 aligns across 10 bases. Germline V CDR1 and CDR2: SGHTA, FQGNSA. This CDR3 is 13 amino acids long. Losses at the gene ends were 5 bases for V and 7 bases for J; bases not matched to a gene: 5. The CDR3 nucleotides are TGTGCCAGCAGCACAGACAGGGGGCGAGAGCAGTACTTC. Amino acids: CASSTDRGREQYF.

DNA of the CDR3: TGTGCCAGCAGCCGGACAGGGGTGAACACTGAAGCTTTCTTT. Translation: CASSRTGVNTEAFF. The chain uses TRBV7-6 and TRBJ1-1, with 9 nucleotides matching TRBD1. Unmatched junction bases numbered 1, after V lost 5 bases and J lost 0 bases. The CDR3 has 14 residues. The V gene's germline CDR1 is SGHVS and CDR2 FNYEAQ.

CDR3 loop: CASSQDAGGSSYEQYF. As DNA, the CDR3 is TGTGCCAGCAGCCAGGATGCGGGGGGGAGCTCCTACGAGCAGTACTTC. V is TRBV4-2 and J is TRBJ2-7, with 9 nucleotides matching TRBD2. CDR3 size: 16 residues. Germline CDR1 reads LGHNA; CDR2 reads YNFKEQ. J gave up 0 bases and V 3 bases, and 6 bases lay outside the gene matches.

The genes are TRBV9 and TRBJ1-2; D is unclear. This CDR3 comprises 15 residues. V was pared by 2 bases and J by 5 bases, with 16 bases between. Germline loops: CDR1 SGDLS, CDR2 YYNGEE. CDR3 nucleotide sequence: TGTGCCAGCAGCGTCGGTGGAGGAGGTGGATATGGCTACACCTTC. Translating it yields CASSVGGGGGYGYTF. Full variable domain (remainder filled in from reference TRBV9 and TRBJ1-2): DSGVTQTPKHLITATGQRVTLRCSPRSGDLSVYWYQQSLDQGLQFLIQYYNGEERAKGNILERFSAQQFPDLHSELNLSSLELGDSALYFCASSVGGGGGYGYTFGSGTRLTVV.

The V gene is TRBV5-1, the J gene TRBJ2-5; 8 positions agree with TRBD1. The CDR3 consists of 15 residues. Germline trimming cut 4 bases from V and 2 bases from J; bases unmatched to any gene: 7. Germline V CDR1 and CDR2: SGHRS, YFSETQ. Here the CDR3 DNA reads TGCGCCAGCAGCACAATGGGGACAGGACAAGAGACCCAGTACTTC. The encoded protein is CASSTMGTGQETQYF.

This sequence joins TRBV7-2 and TRBJ1-2; possibly TRBD1 for D (6 bases). The ends were cut back, 1 base at V and 8 bases at J, with 17 bases in the middle. The V gene's germline CDR1 is SGHTA and CDR2 FQGNSA. The CDR3 has 15 residues. The CDR3 nucleotides are TGTGCCAGCAGCTTAGTAGCAGGGGTTGACTTCGGCTACACCTTC. This translates into CASSLVAGVDFGYTF. The full variable domain, rest sourced from reference TRBV7-2 and TRBJ1-2, is GAGVSQSPSNKVTEKGKDVELRCDPISGHTALYWYRQSLGQGLEFLIYFQGNSAPDKSGLPSDRFSAERTGGSVSTLTIQRTQQEDSAVYLCASSLVAGVDFGYTFGSGTRLTVV.

The chain employs TRBV11-3 and TRBJ1-1; the D is unclear. CDR1 and CDR2 (germline): SGHNT, YENEEA. The CDR3 spans 13 residues. The ends were cut back, 8 bases at V and 3 bases at J, with 13 bases in the middle. Here the CDR3 reads CASQRGRDTEAFF. In nucleotides, the CDR3 is TGTGCCAGCCAGAGAGGGAGGGACACTGAAGCTTTCTTT.

The chain uses TRBV6-1 and TRBJ1-4, with D perhaps TRBD1 (6 bases). Trimming shortened V by 6 bases and J by 5 bases, and 13 bases separated the two germline ends. CDR1 is MNHNS and CDR2 is SASEGT in the germline V gene. The CDR3 is 14 amino acids. CDR3 region: CASRARDKNEKLFF. CDR3 bases: TGTGCCAGCAGGGCCCGGGACAAAAATGAAAAACTGTTTTTT.

This clone came up a few times. The chain joins TRBV5-4 to TRBJ2-5; TRBD1 aligns across 7 bases. V was pared by 3 bases and J by 5 bases, with 10 bases of the junction left unmatched. Per the germline V gene, CDR1 is SGHNT and CDR2 is YYREEE (reference sequence). The CDR3 has 15 residues. CDR3 in amino acids: CASSSNRGIGETQYF. Written as DNA, the CDR3 is TGTGCCAGCAGCTCGAACAGGGGAATTGGGGAGACCCAGTACTTC.

This chain uses TRBV6-5 with TRBJ1-1, with a tentative D call TRBD1 (6 bases). The CDR3 extends over 11 amino acids. Germline loops: CDR1 MNHEY, CDR2 SVGAGI. The germline V and J ends were trimmed by 6 bases and 10 bases, with 12 bases remaining between them. The DNA for the CDR3 is TGTGCCAGCAGAACCGACAGGAGAGCTTTCTTT. Its protein product is CASRTDRRAFF.

This clone was seen only once. This chain connects TRBV28 to TRBJ2-4, with D possibly being TRBD1 (5 bases). The CDR3 contains 16 residues. Germline CDR1 and CDR2: MDHEN and SYDVKM. The germline V and J ends were trimmed by 4 bases and 0 bases, with 13 bases remaining between them. CDR3 in amino acids: CASSSGHSLAKNIQYF. The CDR3 coding sequence is TGTGCCAGCAGTTCCGGACACTCGCTAGCCAAAAACATTCAGTACTTC.

The chain uses TRBV18 and TRBJ2-3, with D perhaps matching TRBD2 (7 bases). CDR3 size: 14 residues. Per the germline V gene, CDR1 is KGHSH and CDR2 is LQKENI. The germline V and J ends were trimmed by 6 bases and 2 bases, with 12 bases remaining between them. The DNA for the CDR3 is TGTGCCAGCTCCAGGGGAGGGGACACAGATACGCAGTATTTT. Translation gives CASSRGGDTDTQYF.

This clone was counted between two and nine times. The chain recombines TRBV7-6 with TRBJ2-2; TRBD2 matches at 8 bases. Per germline, CDR1 SGHVS and CDR2 FNYEAQ. The CDR3 spans 18 residues. The J segment lost 1 base and the V segment lost 5 bases, leaving 12 bases of the junction unmatched. The CDR3 reads CASSLSPVLAGNTGELFF. CDR3 coding DNA: TGTGCCAGCAGCCTATCCCCCGTCCTAGCGGGGAACACCGGGGAGCTGTTTTTT.

The chain recombines TRBV30 with TRBJ1-3; no reliable D call. Per germline, CDR1 GTSNPN and CDR2 SVGIG (reference sequence). With 2 bases removed from V and 2 bases from J, the gap between germline ends came to 16 bases. CDR3 length: 16 residues. CDR3 DNA sequence: TGTGCCTGGAGTTCACAGAGGGCACCAGCTGGAAACACCATATATTTT. Its protein product is CAWSSQRAPAGNTIYF. The variable domain in full, with the rest retrieved from reference TRBV30 and TRBJ1-3, is SQTIHQWPATLVQPVGSPLSLECTVEGTSNPNLYWYRQAAGRGLQLLFYSVGIGQISSEVPQNLSASRPQDRQFILSSKKLLLSDSGFYLCAWSSQRAPAGNTIYFGEGSWLTVV.

The chain combines TRBV6-6 with TRBJ1-6; the match to TRBD1 covers 9 bases. Unmatched junction bases numbered 6, after V lost 5 bases and J lost 10 bases. CDR3 size: 14 residues. The germline gives CDR1 MNHNY, CDR2 SVGAGI (reference sequence). CDR3 region: CASSQGQGISPLHF. The CDR3 DNA sequence: TGTGCCAGCAGTCAGGGACAGGGTATCTCACCCCTCCACTTT.

The rearrangement uses TRBV15 and TRBJ2-5; D not certain. V lost 5 bases and J 4 bases, leaving 8 bases between the germline ends. The CDR3 has 12 amino acids. The germline CDR1 and CDR2 sequences are LNHNV and YYDKDF (reference sequence). CDR3 nucleotides: TGTGCCACCAGCGGCCTCTCAGAGACCCAGTACTTC. Translation gives CATSGLSETQYF.

The CDR3 sequence: CASSYSGQGGYGYTF. DNA for the CDR3: TGTGCCAGCAGTTACTCTGGACAGGGCGGCTATGGCTACACCTTC. The chain joins TRBV6-5 to TRBJ1-2; 8 bases fit TRBD1. Germline loops: CDR1 MNHEY, CDR2 SVGAGI. This CDR3 spans 15 amino acids. With V trimmed by 0 bases and J by 4 bases, 4 bases remained unmatched.

The rearrangement links TRBV5-4 to TRBJ1-5, with D tentatively TRBD1 (5 bases). The germline gives CDR1 SGHNT, CDR2 YYREEE (reference sequence). V gave up 8 bases and J gave up 0 bases, with 12 bases separating them. The CDR3 extends over 14 amino acids. Here the CDR3 reads CASTYRGSNQPQHF. CDR3 bases: TGTGCCAGTACATATAGGGGTAGCAATCAGCCCCAGCATTTT.

This clone was found a few times. The J gene is TRBJ2-5, the V gene TRBV19; TRBD2 aligns across 11 bases. The CDR3 runs 16 residues. The germline gives CDR1 LNHDA, CDR2 SQIVND (reference sequence). The V and J ends lost 5 bases and 3 bases, in that order; junction bases with no gene match: 8. The DNA of the CDR3 is TGTGCCAGTAGTTTAGCGGGGGGGCCGGCGGAAGAGACCCAGTACTTC. Encoded protein: CASSLAGGPAEETQYF.

This clone is a singleton in its sample. The rearrangement uses TRBV7-2 and TRBJ1-1; D not resolved. The ends were cut back, 4 bases at V and 5 bases at J, with 11 bases in the middle. Germline CDR1 SGHTA, CDR2 FQGNSA. This CDR3 region has 13 residues. CDR3 coding DNA: TGTGCCAGCAGCTCGTCGGAGGTGACTGAAGCTTTCTTT. Protein sequence: CASSSSEVTEAFF.

The chain couples TRBV28 to TRBJ1-2, with a possible D match to TRBD1 (5 bases). The CDR3 is 17 amino acids. V lost 8 bases and J 5 bases, leaving 27 bases between the germline ends. From germline, CDR1 is MDHEN and CDR2 SYDVKM. In DNA form, the CDR3 reads TGTGCCAGCCGCCCCCCCTCAAAGCTCCCCACAGGTTATGGCTACACCTTC. Its translation is CASRPPSKLPTGYGYTF.

This clone was seen only a few times. The CDR3 spells CASRPTPRGTGELFF. The CDR3, as DNA: TGTGCCAGCAGACCGACGCCCCGGGGCACCGGGGAGCTGTTTTTT. V gene TRBV11-2 combines with J gene TRBJ2-2, with a tentative D call TRBD2 (5 bases). This CDR3 spans 15 amino acids. The germline gives CDR1 SGHAT, CDR2 FQNNGV. Trimming took 6 bases from V and 4 from J, leaving 15 bases between them.

The chain couples TRBV7-7 to TRBJ2-6; 8 nucleotides match TRBD1. The CDR3 totals 16 residues. The V gene's germline CDR1 is SSHAT and CDR2 FNYEAQ (reference sequence). The CDR3, as DNA: TGTGCTACCAAGGCAGGGGGCGCGAAGGGGGCCAACGTCCTGACTTTC. Protein product: CATKAGGAKGANVLTF.